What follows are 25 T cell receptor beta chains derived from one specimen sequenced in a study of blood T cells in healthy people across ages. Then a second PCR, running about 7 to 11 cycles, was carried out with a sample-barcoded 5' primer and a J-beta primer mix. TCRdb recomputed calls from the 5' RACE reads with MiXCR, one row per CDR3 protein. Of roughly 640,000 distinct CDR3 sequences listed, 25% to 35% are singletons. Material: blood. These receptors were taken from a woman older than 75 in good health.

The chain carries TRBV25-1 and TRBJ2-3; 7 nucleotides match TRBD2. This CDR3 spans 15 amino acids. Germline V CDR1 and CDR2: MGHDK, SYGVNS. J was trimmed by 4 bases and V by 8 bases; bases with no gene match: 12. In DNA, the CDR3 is TGTGCCAGCTCAGGAGCGGGGCTCGCCCCAGATACGCAGTATTTT. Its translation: CASSGAGLAPDTQYF. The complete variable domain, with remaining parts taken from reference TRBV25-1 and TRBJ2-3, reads EADIYQTPRYLVIGTGKKITLECSQTMGHDKMYWYQQDPGMELHLIHYSYGVNSTEKGDLSSESTVSRIRTEHFPLTLESARPSHTSQYLCASSGAGLAPDTQYFGPGTRLTVL.

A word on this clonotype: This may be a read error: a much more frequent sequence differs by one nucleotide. The chain's CDR3 is CACSNCDEQYF. CDR3 sequence (DNA): TGTGCCTGTTCTAATTGTGACGAGCAGTACTTC. The chain joins TRBV30 to TRBJ2-4; unclear D gene. The J call may be wrong; the DNA end is better matched by TRBJ2-7. Looked up from germline, CDR1 is GTSNPN and CDR2 is SVGIG (reference sequence). The CDR3 totals 11 residues.

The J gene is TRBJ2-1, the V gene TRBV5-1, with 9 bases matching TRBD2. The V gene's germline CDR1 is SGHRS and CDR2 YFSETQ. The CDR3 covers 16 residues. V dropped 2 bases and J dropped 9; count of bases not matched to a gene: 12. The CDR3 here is CASSLGAGGGSSEQFF. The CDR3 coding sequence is TGCGCCAGCAGCTTAGGTGCGGGAGGGGGATCAAGTGAGCAGTTCTTC. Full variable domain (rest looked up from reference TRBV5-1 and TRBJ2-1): KAGVTQTPRYLIKTRGQQVTLSCSPISGHRSVSWYQQTPGQGLQFLFEYFSETQRNKGNFPGRFSGRQFSNSRSEMNVSTLELGDSALYLCASSLGAGGGSSEQFFGPGTRLTVL.

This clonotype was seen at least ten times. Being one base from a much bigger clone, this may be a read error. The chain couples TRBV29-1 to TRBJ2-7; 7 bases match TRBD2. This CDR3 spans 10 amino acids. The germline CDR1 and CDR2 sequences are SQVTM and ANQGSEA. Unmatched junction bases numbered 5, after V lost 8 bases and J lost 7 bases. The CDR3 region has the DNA TGCAGCTCGGGGAGGGGTGAGCAGTACTTC. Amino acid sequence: CSSGRGEQYF.

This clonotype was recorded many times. CDR3 sequence reads: CAISDASGGRNEQFF. The CDR3 nucleotides are TGTGCCATCAGTGACGCGTCGGGGGGGCGTAATGAGCAGTTCTTC. The rearrangement joins TRBV10-3 to TRBJ2-1, with 8 nucleotides matching TRBD2. Germline-derived CDR1 and CDR2 are ENHRY and SYGVKD. CDR3 size: 15 residues. J gave up 7 bases and V 3 bases, and 8 bases lay outside the gene matches.

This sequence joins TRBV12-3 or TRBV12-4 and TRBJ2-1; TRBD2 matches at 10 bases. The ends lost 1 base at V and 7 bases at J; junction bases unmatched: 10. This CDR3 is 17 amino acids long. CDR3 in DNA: TGTGCCAGCAGTTTAGGCAGCGGGGGGGCTGGGCGAAATGAGCAGTTCTTC. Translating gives CASSLGSGGAGRNEQFF.

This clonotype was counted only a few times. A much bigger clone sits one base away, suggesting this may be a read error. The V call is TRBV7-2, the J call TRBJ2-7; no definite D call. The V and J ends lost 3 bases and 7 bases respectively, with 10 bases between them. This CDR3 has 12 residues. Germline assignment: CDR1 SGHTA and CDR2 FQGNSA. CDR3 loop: CASSFLVNEQYF. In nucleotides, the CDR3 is TGTGCCAGCAGCTTCTTGGTCAATGAGCAGTACTTC.

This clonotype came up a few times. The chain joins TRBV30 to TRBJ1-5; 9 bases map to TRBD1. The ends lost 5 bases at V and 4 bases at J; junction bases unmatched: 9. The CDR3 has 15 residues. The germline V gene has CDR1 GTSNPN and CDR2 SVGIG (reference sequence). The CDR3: CAWSKPGQGNQPQHF. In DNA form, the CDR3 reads TGTGCCTGGTCTAAACCGGGACAGGGAAATCAGCCCCAGCATTTT.

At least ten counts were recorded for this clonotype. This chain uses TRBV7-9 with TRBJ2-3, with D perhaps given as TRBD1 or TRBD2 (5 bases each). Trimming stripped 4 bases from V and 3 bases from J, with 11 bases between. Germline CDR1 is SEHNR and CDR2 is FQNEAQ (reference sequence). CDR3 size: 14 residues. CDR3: CASSSLGTTDTQYF. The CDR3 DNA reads TGTGCCAGCAGCTCCCTAGGGACGACAGATACGCAGTATTTT.

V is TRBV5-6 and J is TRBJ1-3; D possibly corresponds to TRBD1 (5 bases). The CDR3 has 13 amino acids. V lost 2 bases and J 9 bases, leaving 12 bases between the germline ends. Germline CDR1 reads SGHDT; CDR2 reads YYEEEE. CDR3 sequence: CASSFPTDGTIYF. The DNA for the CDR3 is TGTGCCAGCAGCTTCCCGACAGACGGCACCATATATTTT.

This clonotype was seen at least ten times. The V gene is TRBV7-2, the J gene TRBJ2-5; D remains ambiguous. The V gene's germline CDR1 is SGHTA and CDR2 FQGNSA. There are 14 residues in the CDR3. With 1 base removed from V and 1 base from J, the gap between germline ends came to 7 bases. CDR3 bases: TGTGCCAGCAGCTTAGACTACAGCCAAGAGACCCAGTACTTC. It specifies CASSLDYSQETQYF.

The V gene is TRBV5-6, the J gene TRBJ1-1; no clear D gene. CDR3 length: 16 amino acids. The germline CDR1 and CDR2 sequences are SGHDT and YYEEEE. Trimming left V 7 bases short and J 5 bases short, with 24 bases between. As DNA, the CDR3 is TGTGCCAGCGGAACCCGCTATGTGGGGAGGAGAACTGAAGCTTTCTTT. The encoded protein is CASGTRYVGRRTEAFF.

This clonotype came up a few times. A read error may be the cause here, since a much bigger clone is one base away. In DNA, the CDR3 is TGTGCCAGCAGGCGGGGACAGGTCAACCACGAGCAGTACTTC. Translated: CASRRGQVNHEQYF. This chain uses TRBV2 with TRBJ2-5; 8 bases align to TRBD1. Gene TRBJ2-7 matches the end of the DNA better, so the J call may be wrong. Germline V gene sequence: CDR1 SNHLY, CDR2 FYNNEI. The CDR3 contains 14 residues.

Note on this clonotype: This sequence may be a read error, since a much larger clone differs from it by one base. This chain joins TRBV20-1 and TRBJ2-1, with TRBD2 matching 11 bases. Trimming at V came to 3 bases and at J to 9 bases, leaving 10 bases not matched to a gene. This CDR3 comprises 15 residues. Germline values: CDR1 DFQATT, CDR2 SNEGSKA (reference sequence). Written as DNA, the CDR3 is TGCAGTGCTAGTGGGCTAGCGGGGGGTCGGGGTGAGCAGTTCTTC. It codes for CSASGLAGGRGEQFF.

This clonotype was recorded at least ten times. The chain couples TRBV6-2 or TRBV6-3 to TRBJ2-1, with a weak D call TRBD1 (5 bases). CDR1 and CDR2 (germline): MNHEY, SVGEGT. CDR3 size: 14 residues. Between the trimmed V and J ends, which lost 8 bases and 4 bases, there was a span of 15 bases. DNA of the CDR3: TGTGCCAGCCGAAGGGGCGGCGTATACAATGAGCAGTTCTTC. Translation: CASRRGGVYNEQFF.

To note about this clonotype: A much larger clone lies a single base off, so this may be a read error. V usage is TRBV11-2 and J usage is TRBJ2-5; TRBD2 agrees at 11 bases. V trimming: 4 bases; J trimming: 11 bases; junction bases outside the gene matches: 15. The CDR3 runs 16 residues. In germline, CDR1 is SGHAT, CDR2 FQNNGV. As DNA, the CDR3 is TGTGCCAGCAGCTCCCTGGGACTAGCGGTACAAAATGAGCAGTACTTC. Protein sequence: CASSSLGLAVQNEQYF.

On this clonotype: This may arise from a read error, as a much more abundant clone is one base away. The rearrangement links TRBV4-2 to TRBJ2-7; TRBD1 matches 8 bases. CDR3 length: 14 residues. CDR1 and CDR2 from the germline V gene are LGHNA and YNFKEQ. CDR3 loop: CAGSQQGGSYEQYF. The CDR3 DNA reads TGTGCCGGCAGCCAACAGGGGGGTTCCTACGAGCAGTACTTC.

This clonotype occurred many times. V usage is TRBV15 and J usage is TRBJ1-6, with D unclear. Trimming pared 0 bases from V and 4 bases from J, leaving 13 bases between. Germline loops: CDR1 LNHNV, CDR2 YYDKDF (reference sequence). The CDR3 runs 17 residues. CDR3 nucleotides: TGTGCCACCAGCAGAGATTATCGGATCTCTTATAATTCACCCCTCCACTTT. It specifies CATSRDYRISYNSPLHF.

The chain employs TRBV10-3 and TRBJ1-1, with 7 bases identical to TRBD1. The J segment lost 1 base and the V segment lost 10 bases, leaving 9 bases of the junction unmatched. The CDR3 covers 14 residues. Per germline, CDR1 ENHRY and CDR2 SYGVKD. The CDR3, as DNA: TGTGCCACGAAAACCGGGACAGCGAACACTGAAGCTTTCTTT. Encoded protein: CATKTGTANTEAFF.

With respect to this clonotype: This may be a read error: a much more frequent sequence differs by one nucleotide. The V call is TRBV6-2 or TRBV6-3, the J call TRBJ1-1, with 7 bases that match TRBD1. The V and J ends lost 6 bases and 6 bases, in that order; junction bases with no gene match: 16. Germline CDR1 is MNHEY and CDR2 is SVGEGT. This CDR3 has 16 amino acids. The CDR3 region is CASRFRWGTAGSEAFF. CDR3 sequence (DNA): TGTGCCAGCAGATTTCGGTGGGGGACAGCGGGCTCTGAAGCTTTCTTT.

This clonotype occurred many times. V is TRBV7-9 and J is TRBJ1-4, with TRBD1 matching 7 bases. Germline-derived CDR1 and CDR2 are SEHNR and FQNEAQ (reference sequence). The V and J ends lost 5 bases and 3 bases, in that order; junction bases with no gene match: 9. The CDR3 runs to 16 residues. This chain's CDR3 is CASSGFRGASNEKLFF. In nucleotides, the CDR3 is TGTGCCAGCAGCGGATTCAGGGGGGCGTCTAATGAAAAACTGTTTTTT.

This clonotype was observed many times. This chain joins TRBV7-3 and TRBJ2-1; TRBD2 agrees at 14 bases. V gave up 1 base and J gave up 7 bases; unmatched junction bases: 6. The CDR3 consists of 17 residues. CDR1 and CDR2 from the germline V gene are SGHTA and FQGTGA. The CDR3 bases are TGTGCCAGCAGCTTAAGGACTAGCGGGGGGAGTAGGAATGAGCAGTTCTTC. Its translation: CASSLRTSGGSRNEQFF.

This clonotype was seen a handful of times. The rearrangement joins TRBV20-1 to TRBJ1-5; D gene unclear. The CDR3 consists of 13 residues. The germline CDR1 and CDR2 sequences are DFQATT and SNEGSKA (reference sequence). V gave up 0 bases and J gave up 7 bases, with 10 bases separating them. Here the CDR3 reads CSARDLGRQPQHF. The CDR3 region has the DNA TGCAGTGCTAGAGATCTTGGCAGGCAGCCCCAGCATTTT.

The CDR3: CASSPGVRVGNEQFF. The DNA of the CDR3 is TGTGCCAGCAGCCCCGGGGTGAGGGTGGGCAATGAGCAGTTCTTC. The genes are TRBV7-2 and TRBJ2-1; a weak D match, TRBD2 (5 bases). The V gene's germline CDR1 is SGHTA and CDR2 FQGNSA. V lost 5 bases to trimming and J lost 6 bases, with 17 bases between them. CDR3 length: 15 residues.

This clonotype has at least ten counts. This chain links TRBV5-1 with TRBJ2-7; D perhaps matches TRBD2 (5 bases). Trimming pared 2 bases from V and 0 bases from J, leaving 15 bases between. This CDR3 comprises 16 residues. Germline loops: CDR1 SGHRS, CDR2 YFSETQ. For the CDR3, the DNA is TGCGCCAGCAGCTTCCGCGGGCCCTCCGACTCCTACGAGCAGTACTTC. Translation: CASSFRGPSDSYEQYF.